The 11 T cell receptor beta chains reported below all come from one sample, sequenced in a study of T-cell memory formation after mild COVID-19. TCRdb re-called the 5' RACE reads with MiXCR, one entry per CDR3 protein. The table includes roughly 140,000 distinct CDR3 sequences, about 14% detected once. The specimen was PBMCs or a T cell subset sorted from them (not recorded which). Every receptor here comes from an adult woman who had mild COVID-19 (a few samples of this study predate the infection). Cell type and time point are not known.

This clonotype has more than one count but fewer than ten. The chain carries TRBV19 and TRBJ2-7; TRBD2 agrees at 7 bases. The CDR3 length is 14 residues. Germline V gene lookup returns CDR1 LNHDA and CDR2 SQIVND (reference sequence). The V and J ends lost 2 bases and 2 bases, in that order; junction bases with no gene match: 3. DNA for the CDR3: TGTGCCAGTAGTATATGGGGGAGGGCCTACGAGCAGTACTTC. Protein sequence: CASSIWGRAYEQYF.

This clonotype was seen a few times. The chain carries TRBV7-9 and TRBJ2-7, with unresolved D. Germline-derived CDR1 and CDR2 are SEHNR and FQNEAQ (reference sequence). The CDR3 totals 12 residues. V lost 8 bases, J lost 2 bases, and 10 bases lay in between. DNA of the CDR3: TGTGCCAGCGAGAGTGGCCCCTACGAGCAGTACTTC. Translated: CASESGPYEQYF.

The sample holds many counts of this clonotype. The chain joins TRBV7-9 to TRBJ1-2; D remains unclear. Between the trimmed V and J ends, which lost 7 bases and 3 bases, there was a span of 12 bases. Germline V gives CDR1 SEHNR, CDR2 FQNEAQ (reference sequence). This CDR3 region has 13 residues. The chain's CDR3 is CASTTSTDYGYTF. CDR3 bases: TGTGCCAGCACCACTTCGACGGACTATGGCTACACCTTC.

The chain carries TRBV29-1 and TRBJ2-1; the D is unclear. The V gene's germline CDR1 is SQVTM and CDR2 ANQGSEA. The V gene lost 3 bases and the J gene lost 4 bases, with 7 bases spanning the gap. The CDR3 is made up of 12 amino acids. In nucleotides, the CDR3 is TGCAGCGTTGATAACAGTTACAATGAGCAGTTCTTC. This encodes CSVDNSYNEQFF.

The CDR3 sequence is CASSQEWPGQREYGYTF. The CDR3 DNA sequence: TGCGCCAGCAGCCAAGAATGGCCAGGACAGAGAGAATATGGCTACACCTTC. The gene calls are TRBV4-3 and TRBJ1-2, with D tentatively TRBD1 (6 bases). The CDR3 totals 17 residues. Trimming removed 0 bases at V and 5 bases at J, with 19 bases between. Germline CDR1 LGHNA, CDR2 YSLEER.

The chain joins TRBV20-1 to TRBJ2-7; TRBD1 matches at 10 bases. The CDR3 has 17 residues. With V trimmed by 3 bases and J by 2 bases, 13 bases remained unmatched. Per the germline V gene, CDR1 is DFQATT and CDR2 is SNEGSKA (reference sequence). CDR3 protein: CSASDTGTGDPTYEQYF. The CDR3 DNA is TGCAGTGCTAGTGATACCGGGACAGGGGACCCCACCTACGAGCAGTACTTC.

This clonotype has more than one count but fewer than ten. J is TRBJ2-7 and V is TRBV27; D possibly corresponds to TRBD2 (6 bases). This CDR3 contains 14 residues. The V and J ends lost 6 bases and 3 bases respectively, with 15 bases between them. CDR1 and CDR2 from the germline V gene are MNHEY and SMNVEV (reference sequence). The CDR3 region is CASRGGVTYYEQYF. CDR3 nucleotides: TGTGCCAGCAGGGGGGGAGTCACGTACTACGAGCAGTACTTC.

V is TRBV4-2 and J is TRBJ1-5; unclear D gene. Between the trimmed V and J ends, which lost 1 base and 3 bases, there was a span of 7 bases. Germline V CDR1 and CDR2: LGHNA, YNFKEQ. CDR3 length: 14 residues. This chain's CDR3 is CASSQAQSNQPQHF. The CDR3 region has the DNA TGTGCCAGCAGCCAAGCCCAGTCCAATCAGCCCCAGCATTTT.

This clonotype was counted many times. V usage is TRBV4-3 and J usage is TRBJ2-7, with no clear D. Trimming pared 0 bases from V and 2 bases from J, leaving 14 bases between. This CDR3 region has 16 residues. Germline loops: CDR1 LGHNA, CDR2 YSLEER. CDR3 sequence reads: CASSQDSAGVAYEQYF. Here the CDR3 DNA reads TGCGCCAGCAGCCAAGATTCTGCCGGAGTCGCCTACGAGCAGTACTTC.

This clonotype has only a few counts. The chain employs TRBV4-1 and TRBJ2-1, with D possibly matching TRBD2 (6 bases). The CDR3 has 14 residues. The germline V and J ends were trimmed by 4 bases and 5 bases, with 12 bases remaining between them. The germline CDR1 and CDR2 sequences are MGHRA and YSYEKL. The CDR3 protein is CASSPTSLNNEQFF. The CDR3 DNA sequence: TGCGCCAGCAGCCCGACTAGTTTAAACAATGAGCAGTTCTTC.

The chain uses TRBV9 and TRBJ2-1, with D possibly TRBD2 on 5 matching bases. CDR1 and CDR2 from the germline V gene are SGDLS and YYNGEE. The CDR3 is made up of 12 amino acids. V gave up 4 bases and J gave up 7 bases, with 9 bases separating them. The CDR3 protein is CASSSDLNEQFF. The CDR3, as DNA: TGTGCCAGCAGCTCGGACTTAAATGAGCAGTTCTTC.